Following are 15 T cell receptor beta chains from one sample sequenced in a study. Tregs were sorted as CD4+CD25+CD127-/low cells. TCRdb itself ran the 5' RACE reads through MiXCR, one entry per CDR3 protein. Altogether more than 55,000 distinct CDR3 sequences are present, roughly 20% being singletons, with the ten largest covering under 3.5%. Sequenced sample: tumor-infiltrating Tregs sorted from the breast tumor. The source is a female donor with breast cancer.

This clonotype has just a few counts. The chain carries TRBV5-1 and TRBJ2-5; perhaps TRBD2 as D (6 bases). CDR1 and CDR2 (germline): SGHRS, YFSETQ. This CDR3 region has 15 residues. Trimming left V 4 bases short and J 2 bases short, with 15 bases between. The CDR3 DNA follows: TGCGCCAGCAGCCCGGAGTTCGGGAGACAAGAGACCCAGTACTTC. Amino acids: CASSPEFGRQETQYF. The full variable domain, with the rest looked up from reference TRBV5-1 and TRBJ2-5, is KAGVTQTPRYLIKTRGQQVTLSCSPISGHRSVSWYQQTPGQGLQFLFEYFSETQRNKGNFPGRFSGRQFSNSRSEMNVSTLELGDSALYLCASSPEFGRQETQYFGPGTRLLVL.

Remarks on this clonotype: The CDR3 does not close with the conserved phenylalanine or tryptophan, likely indicating a read error. This rearrangement joins TRBV4-1 to TRBJ2-4; 13 nucleotides match TRBD2. Germline CDR1 is MGHRA and CDR2 is YSYEKL. The CDR3 sequence is 16 residues long. J lost 4 bases, V lost 4 bases, and 4 bases had no gene match. CDR3 nucleotides: TGCGCCAGCAGCCTCCTGGGACTAGCGGGAAAAAACATTCAGTACCTC. This sequence encodes CASSLLGLAGKNIQYL.

The chain combines TRBV6-1 with TRBJ2-3, with D possibly TRBD2 on 6 matching bases. Between the trimmed V and J ends, which lost 6 bases and 6 bases, there was a span of 16 bases. The germline CDR1 and CDR2 sequences are MNHNS and SASEGT. This CDR3 has 14 amino acids. CDR3 sequence: CASRPGGTQDTQYF. CDR3 DNA sequence: TGTGCCAGCAGGCCTGGGGGGACGCAGGATACGCAGTATTTT.

This clonotype has just a few counts. The CDR3 protein is CATSDARLAVYEQFF. CDR3 DNA: TGTGCCACCAGTGATGCGCGACTAGCGGTCTATGAGCAGTTCTTC. The chain is built from TRBV24-1 and TRBJ2-1; 9 bases fit TRBD2. CDR1 KGHDR and CDR2 SFDVKD come from the germline V gene. V lost 3 bases and J lost 8; bases outside the gene matches: 7. This CDR3 is built from 15 residues.

This clonotype occurred a few times. This chain joins TRBV24-1 and TRBJ2-2; 7 bases fit TRBD2. Germline CDR1 KGHDR, CDR2 SFDVKD. CDR3 length equals 12 residues. With V trimmed by 6 bases and J by 7 bases, 1 base remained unmatched. The CDR3 loop reads CATSQRDGELFF. CDR3 nucleotides: TGTGCCACCAGTCAGCGGGACGGGGAGCTGTTTTTT.

The rearrangement joins TRBV10-3 to TRBJ1-5, with 7 bases aligning to TRBD1. Germline V gives CDR1 ENHRY, CDR2 SYGVKD. V lost 3 bases, J lost 9 bases, and 8 bases stayed unmatched. The CDR3 runs to 14 residues. The CDR3 spells CAISEGQVYPPQHF. As DNA, the CDR3 is TGTGCCATCAGTGAAGGACAGGTTTATCCGCCCCAGCATTTT.

This clonotype was seen more than once but under ten times. The V call is TRBV7-3, the J call TRBJ1-1, with D possibly matching TRBD1 (5 bases). Trimming cost V 6 bases and J 4 bases, with 12 bases left between them. This CDR3 has 13 residues. Per germline, CDR1 SGHTA and CDR2 FQGTGA. The DNA of the CDR3 is TGTGCCAGCAGTTCCAGGGTAGGCACTGAAGCTTTCTTT. It is translated as CASSSRVGTEAFF.

By share, this clonotype ranks as medium-sized. The rearrangement links TRBV5-1 to TRBJ2-5; D perhaps matches TRBD1 (6 bases). Trimming removed 5 bases from V and 1 base from J, with 18 bases in between. Germline CDR1 reads SGHRS; CDR2 reads YFSETQ. CDR3 length: 16 residues. CDR3 protein: CASRGGATGPQETQYF. The DNA of the CDR3 is TGCGCCAGCAGAGGGGGAGCGACTGGGCCCCAAGAGACCCAGTACTTC.

This clonotype occurred many times. The chain uses TRBV6-6 and TRBJ1-2; 7 nucleotides align to TRBD1. Trimming removed 2 bases from V and 10 bases from J; junction bases left unmatched: 10. Germline V CDR1 and CDR2: MNHNY, SVGAGI (reference sequence). There are 14 residues in the CDR3. The CDR3 here is CASSYGGDRATYTF. CDR3 coding DNA: TGTGCCAGCAGTTACGGGGGCGACAGGGCGACCTACACCTTC.

This clonotype was seen more than once but under ten times. Mismatch with germline at one junction end may stem from a read error. The rearrangement links TRBV12-5 to TRBJ2-1, with D perhaps TRBD2 (6 bases). The CDR3 is made up of 12 amino acids. From germline, CDR1 is LGHNT and CDR2 FRNRAP. CDR3 coding DNA: TGTGCTAGTGGCCCGGACTACAATGAGCAGCTCTTC. This encodes CASGPDYNEQLF.

This clonotype turned up a few times. The chain couples TRBV4-2 to TRBJ1-6; D gene ambiguous. The germline gives CDR1 LGHNA, CDR2 YNFKEQ. Between the trimmed V and J ends, which lost 0 bases and 10 bases, there was a span of 10 bases. The CDR3 loop spans 14 amino acids. Written as DNA, the CDR3 is TGTGCCAGCAGCCAAGAAAGTAGGCAATCACCCCTCCACTTT. Translation gives CASSQESRQSPLHF.

This clonotype was found many times. The genes are TRBV4-2 and TRBJ2-7; D remains ambiguous. In germline, CDR1 is LGHNA, CDR2 YNFKEQ. The CDR3 is 14 amino acids. V lost 4 bases, J lost 1 base, and 11 bases lay in between. The DNA of the CDR3 is TGTGCCAGCAGCCGCAGCGATTCTTCCTACGAGCAGTACTTC. This codes for CASSRSDSSYEQYF.

This sequence joins TRBV28 and TRBJ1-5; 7 nucleotides match TRBD1. The CDR3 sequence is 21 residues long. Trimming took 3 bases from V and 0 from J; bases not matched to a gene: 20. CDR1 MDHEN and CDR2 SYDVKM come from the germline V gene. DNA of the CDR3: TGTGCCAGCAGTTTCATAAGACCACATATAGGGACAGTTTATAGCAATCAGCCCCAGCATTTT. Its protein product is CASSFIRPHIGTVYSNQPQHF.

There are many counts of this clonotype. The chain carries TRBV7-8 and TRBJ2-7, with 12 positions matching TRBD1. Germline CDR1 is SGHVS and CDR2 is FQNEAQ. The junction had 7 bases not matched to a gene; V was cut back by 1 base and J by 6 bases. The CDR3 length is 16 residues. CDR3 in DNA: TGTGCCAGCAGCTTAGTTAAGGGACAGGGGGCATCCGAGCAGTACTTC. This codes for CASSLVKGQGASEQYF. The entire variable domain, with the rest obtained from reference TRBV7-8 and TRBJ2-7, is as follows: GAGVSQSPRYKVAKRGQDVALRCDPISGHVSLFWYQQALGQGPEFLTYFQNEAQLDKSGLPSDRFFAERPEGSVSTLKIQRTQQEDSAVYLCASSLVKGQGASEQYFGPGTRLTVT.

This rearrangement joins TRBV4-2 to TRBJ1-5; D remains ambiguous. The CDR3 is made up of 16 amino acids. Trimming removed 4 bases at V and 2 bases at J, with 15 bases between. CDR1 and CDR2 (germline): LGHNA, YNFKEQ. This CDR3 is CASSPRPGEGNQPQHF. The CDR3 DNA sequence: TGTGCCAGCAGCCCTCGACCTGGAGAGGGCAATCAGCCCCAGCATTTT.